These 15 T cell receptor beta chains came from one sample sequenced in a study of shared clonotypes between healthy human individuals (dated by TCRdb to 2020 to 2022). Libraries were constructed by the immunoSEQ multiplex PCR assay. The immuneACCESS repertoire file appears here via TCRdb, limited to in-frame rearrangements. These files lack a portion of the clones; in checked studies, under half of the deficit traces to unresolved V genes, and the cause of the others is not known. Counted in this sample were millions of clones; approximately 92% of them appeared once. About 0.13% of the sample comes from the top ten. The sample comprised naive CD4+ T cells sorted from blood. Per the publication, the cell subset or site label means: CD45RA+ positively selected. These receptors all stem from a man aged 18 to 29 in good health.

This clone was observed once. The rearrangement links TRBV30 to TRBJ1-6; D is unresolved. In germline, CDR1 is GTSNPN, CDR2 SVGIG (reference sequence). Trimming pared 5 bases from V and 0 bases from J, leaving 8 bases between. This CDR3 spans 14 amino acids. DNA for the CDR3: TGTGCCTGGGGAAGTAGCTCCTATAATTCACCCCTCCACTTT. This encodes CAWGSSSYNSPLHF.

This rearrangement joins TRBV18 to TRBJ2-1; possibly TRBD1 or TRBD2 for D (5 bases each). CDR1 is KGHSH and CDR2 is LQKENI in the germline V gene. CDR3 size: 15 residues. Between the trimmed V and J ends, which lost 3 bases and 6 bases, there was a span of 15 bases. The CDR3 coding sequence is TGTGCCAGCTCACCGGGGACCTCATCGGGCAATGAGCAGTTCTTC. Translating it yields CASSPGTSSGNEQFF.

This chain connects TRBV30 to TRBJ2-7, with 8 bases fitting TRBD1. The CDR3 spans 15 residues. V gave up 1 base and J gave up 4 bases; unmatched junction bases: 9. Germline loops: CDR1 GTSNPN, CDR2 SVGIG (reference sequence). The chain's CDR3 is CAWSAIWGTGYEQYF. CDR3 nucleotides: TGTGCCTGGAGTGCAATCTGGGGGACAGGATACGAGCAGTACTTC.

The chain couples TRBV18 to TRBJ2-7; TRBD1 matches 10 bases. The CDR3 sequence is 15 residues long. CDR1 and CDR2 (germline): KGHSH, LQKENI. V shed 2 bases and J 7 bases; nucleotides not matched to a gene: 8. The CDR3 DNA is TGTGCCAGCTCACCATCGGGACAGGGGTTGGGGGAGCAGTACTTC. Translating it yields CASSPSGQGLGEQYF.

The chain joins TRBV5-1 to TRBJ1-2, with D unclear. V was shortened by 4 bases and J by 0 bases, with 10 bases between the two germline ends. Per the germline V gene, CDR1 is SGHRS and CDR2 is YFSETQ. The CDR3 has 14 amino acids. The CDR3 DNA reads TGCGCCAGCAGCGTAGACGGGACTAACTATGGCTACACCTTC. Its translation: CASSVDGTNYGYTF.

The rearrangement joins TRBV10-1 to TRBJ1-4; D possibly corresponds to TRBD1 (6 bases). Germline V gives CDR1 WNHNN, CDR2 SYGVQD (reference sequence). V was cut by 5 bases and J by 5 bases, with 9 bases left in between. CDR3 length equals 13 residues. The CDR3 coding sequence is TGCGCCAGCAGTTCCGGACAGAATGAAAAACTGTTTTTT. This gives the protein CASSSGQNEKLFF.

The CDR3 sequence is CASSKGQSYEQYF. The CDR3, as DNA: TGTGCCAGCAGCAAGGGACAGTCCTACGAGCAGTACTTC. The chain is built from TRBV6-6 and TRBJ2-7; the match to TRBD1 covers 7 bases. CDR3 size: 13 residues. V gave up 6 bases and J gave up 1 base; unmatched junction bases: 3. Looked up from germline, CDR1 is MNHNY and CDR2 is SVGAGI (reference sequence).

This chain links TRBV5-4 with TRBJ2-7, with D uncertain. The CDR3 is 12 residues long. Germline V lookup: CDR1 SGHNT, CDR2 YYREEE (reference sequence). Trimming removed 1 base at V and 6 bases at J, with 8 bases between. CDR3 bases: TGTGCCAGCAGCTTGCAACAGAGCGAGCAGTACTTC. It yields the protein CASSLQQSEQYF.

The chain recombines TRBV10-3 with TRBJ2-5; D remains ambiguous. The V gene lost 0 bases and the J gene lost 4 bases, with 6 bases spanning the gap. The length of the CDR3 is 13 residues. Germline CDR1 reads ENHRY; CDR2 reads SYGVKD. The DNA of the CDR3 is TGTGCCATCAGTGAGTCGAGCCGAGAGACCCAGTACTTC. Protein: CAISESSRETQYF.

This clone is a singleton in its sample. The chain uses TRBV10-1 and TRBJ2-7, with D hard to call. This CDR3 has 13 residues. Germline V gene lookup returns CDR1 WNHNN and CDR2 SYGVQD (reference sequence). The V end lost 2 bases, the J end lost 8 bases, and 13 bases lay between the germline ends. The CDR3 bases are TGCGCCAGCAGTGAGGGGGTAGACGGAAAGCAGTACTTC. This codes for CASSEGVDGKQYF.

With regard to this clone: This sample also contains other DNA sequences that code for the same CDR3. The rearrangement joins TRBV19 to TRBJ2-7; D is unclear. Germline loops: CDR1 LNHDA, CDR2 SQIVND (reference sequence). V was cut by 1 base and J by 1 base, with 5 bases left in between. This CDR3 contains 13 residues. The CDR3 here is CASSIGSSYEQYF. As DNA, the CDR3 is TGTGCCAGTAGTATAGGGAGTTCCTACGAGCAGTACTTC.

This clone was seen just once. This sequence joins TRBV5-4 and TRBJ2-2, with 12 bases lining up with TRBD2. The CDR3 is 16 amino acids. The V gene's germline CDR1 is SGHNT and CDR2 YYREEE (reference sequence). V was pared by 4 bases and J by 4 bases, with 5 bases of the junction left unmatched. The CDR3 is CASSPKTSGSTGELFF. The CDR3, as DNA: TGTGCCAGCAGCCCTAAGACTAGCGGGAGCACCGGGGAGCTGTTTTTT.

V is TRBV6-6 and J is TRBJ1-3; D is possibly TRBD1 (6 bases). Germline V lookup: CDR1 MNHNY, CDR2 SVGAGI (reference sequence). V lost 4 bases to trimming and J lost 4 bases, with 11 bases between them. The CDR3 sequence is 14 residues long. CDR3: CASSSDRQGNTIYF. DNA for the CDR3: TGTGCCAGCAGTTCAGACAGGCAGGGAAACACCATATATTTT.

The gene calls are TRBV2 and TRBJ1-6; D is possibly TRBD1 (6 bases). From germline, CDR1 is SNHLY and CDR2 FYNNEI. V shed 6 bases and J shed 9 bases, with 18 bases lying between them. The CDR3 is 15 amino acids. Here the CDR3 DNA reads TGTGCCAGCAGCTCACCCCCAGGGGTAACTTCACCCCTCCACTTT. Its protein product is CASSSPPGVTSPLHF.

The gene calls are TRBV7-9 and TRBJ2-7; 15 bases align to TRBD2. Trimming cost V 4 bases and J 6 bases; bases outside gene matches: 7. Germline V gene lookup returns CDR1 SEHNR and CDR2 FQNEAQ (reference sequence). The CDR3 is 16 residues long. The chain's CDR3 is CASSSGLAGGGGEQYF. For the CDR3, the DNA is TGTGCCAGCAGCTCGGGACTAGCGGGAGGTGGGGGCGAGCAGTACTTC.